A selection of T cell receptor beta chains follows, all from one sample in a study of T-cell reconstitution after alpha-beta-depleted transplantation in children. TCRdb reprocessed the PCR reads via MiXCR and lists one record per CDR3 protein. Of 250,000 to 300,000 distinct CDR3 sequences in the sample, nearly 8% were seen once. The sample consisted of peripheral blood, taken 360 days after TCRalphabeta/CD19-depleted stem cell transplant. These receptors all come from a female patient between 2 and 15 years old who had a stem cell transplant for Fanconi anemia, so the T cells may come from the graft donor. Both conserved end residues are part of each CDR3. The D gene is left open where the match is weak. Some rows mark clone size as missing; the rest say once, few, many or name a class of expanded clone.

many | TRBJ2-1 | TRBV6-5 | - | TGTGCCAGCAGTTACTCTGCAGTCCATGAGCAGTTCTTC | CASSYSAVHEQFF
- | TRBJ1-2 | TRBV19 | - | TGTGCCAGTAGTCATGGGACGGCAACCTATGGCTACACCTTC | CASSHGTATYGYTF
many | TRBJ2-5 | TRBV28 | - | TGTGCCAGCAGTCTGCCGCGGGTCTACGGGGAGACCCAGTACTTC | CASSLPRVYGETQYF
many | TRBJ1-1 | TRBV5-1 | - | TGCGCCAGCAGAGGTCGTTACACTGAAGCTTTCTTT | CASRGRYTEAFF
- | TRBJ2-2 | TRBV20-1 | TRBD1 | TGCAGTGCTAGCCGGACAGGGGGGAACACCGGGGAGCTGTTTTTT | CSASRTGGNTGELFF
- | TRBJ1-1 | TRBV19 | - | TGTGCCAGTAGTATGACTTTCGAGGAAGCTTTCTTT | CASSMTFEEAFF
many | TRBJ1-2 | TRBV15 | - | TGTGCCACCAGCAGAGATATCCCGGGAGTGCAGTCTGGCTACACCTTC | CATSRDIPGVQSGYTF
few | TRBJ2-7 | TRBV20-1 | - | TGCAGTGCACGAACGGGGGGCAGAACCTACGAGCAGTACTTC | CSARTGGRTYEQYF
few | TRBJ2-1 | TRBV20-1 | TRBD2 | TGCAGTGCTAGTACCTTGCGGGAGAAGGGTTCCTACAATGAGCAGTTCTTC | CSASTLREKGSYNEQFF
few | TRBJ2-5 | TRBV3-1 | TRBD2 | TGTGCCAGCAGCGTCTCTAAGCGGGGGGGAGGAGAGACCCAGTACTTC | CASSVSKRGGGETQYF
- | TRBJ2-7 | TRBV29-1 | TRBD2 | TGCAGCGTTGAAGATGGAGGCTTCGGGGGGGGGTGCGAGCAGTACTTC | CSVEDGGFGGGCEQYF
many | TRBJ2-7 | TRBV12-3/TRBV12-4 | TRBD1 | TGTGCCAGCAGTTTAGGGGACAGGAGCGGTTACGAGCAGTACTTC | CASSLGDRSGYEQYF
few | TRBJ2-1 | TRBV9 | TRBD2 | TGTGCCAGCAGCCCCTGGAGTGGGGTGGGGCGGGGGGGCAGAAATGAGCAGTTCTTC | CASSPWSGVGRGGRNEQFF
- | TRBJ1-1 | TRBV20-1 | - | TGCAGTGCTAGAGCAGGCGGGAATGAAGCTTTCTTT | CSARAGGNEAFF
many | TRBJ1-4 | TRBV4-3 | TRBD1 | TGCGCCAGCAGCCAAGCGGGGACAGGGGGAGAAAAACTGTTTTTT | CASSQAGTGGEKLFF
many | TRBJ2-5 | TRBV20-1 | TRBD1 | TGCAGTGCTCTGCAGGGGGCTGAGGCCCAGTACTTC | CSALQGAEAQYF
many | TRBJ2-7 | TRBV20-1 | - | TGCAGTGCTAGAGTCGAAAACCGGGGCTTTCGATACGAGCAGTACTTC | CSARVENRGFRYEQYF
many | TRBJ2-7 | TRBV12-3/TRBV12-4 | - | TGTGCCAGCAGTTTCCCGGGGGCACCCTACGAGCAGTACTTC | CASSFPGAPYEQYF
- | TRBJ1-1 | TRBV10-2 | - | TGCGCCAGCGTTAATGTGGGACGGGTGAACACTGAAGCTTTCTTT | CASVNVGRVNTEAFF
few | TRBJ2-1 | TRBV4-1 | - | TGCGCCAGCAGCCCTACGGGGGGCGCCTACAATGAGCAGTTCTTC | CASSPTGGAYNEQFF
few | TRBJ1-6 | TRBV19 | - | TGTGCCAGTAGGGGGACAAGTCTTTCACCCCTCCACTTT | CASRGTSLSPLHF
- | TRBJ1-5 | TRBV30 | - | TGTGCCTGGAGCGACCTGGGGAATCAGCCCCAGCATTTT | CAWSDLGNQPQHF
- | TRBJ1-2 | TRBV4-2 | - | TGTGCCAGCAGCCAAGTAACGGGGCCCTATGGCTACACCTTC | CASSQVTGPYGYTF
few | TRBJ1-2 | TRBV5-1 | - | TGCGCCAGCAGCCTAACGGCGGGTGACTATGGCTACACCTTC | CASSLTAGDYGYTF
many | TRBJ2-7 | TRBV6-1 | TRBD2 | TGTGCCAGCAGTCAACGGACTAGCGGGGGCTCCTACGAGCAGTACTTC | CASSQRTSGGSYEQYF
many | TRBJ2-5 | TRBV5-6 | TRBD2 | TGTGCCAGCAGCTTGGGAGGAGCGGGGCAAGAGACCCAGTACTTC | CASSLGGAGQETQYF
few | TRBJ2-5 | TRBV7-6 | TRBD2 | TGTGCCAGCAGGGTTGGCGGGGGTAGCGAGACCCAGTACTTC | CASRVGGGSETQYF
few | TRBJ1-4 | TRBV4-1 | - | TGCGCCAGCAGCGCCCGGGTCTTGCTAAATGAAAAACTGTTTTTT | CASSARVLLNEKLFF
many | TRBJ2-7 | TRBV20-1 | - | TGCAGTGCTAGAGATCTTACCATGCCTGAGGGCGAGCAGTACTTC | CSARDLTMPEGEQYF
many | TRBJ1-1 | TRBV12-3/TRBV12-4 | - | TGTGCCAGCAGCAAAGGCTTCCCCACTGAAGCTTTCTTT | CASSKGFPTEAFF
few | TRBJ2-2 | TRBV6-2/TRBV6-3 | TRBD2 | TGTGCCAGCAGTTACTCGTCCGGACTAGCGGGAGGACTAAACACCGGGGAGCTGTTTTTT | CASSYSSGLAGGLNTGELFF
- | TRBJ2-5 | TRBV7-6 | - | TGTGCCAGCAGCTTAGATGGCGGGGGCGCCCAAGAGACCCAGTACTTC | CASSLDGGGAQETQYF
many | TRBJ2-5 | TRBV24-1 | - | TGTGCCACTCAGGGAACCCTCCCAGAGACCCAGTACTTC | CATQGTLPETQYF
many | TRBJ2-1 | TRBV7-6 | TRBD1 | TGTGCCAGCAGCTTAAGCGGACAGGGCACCAATGAGCAGTTCTTC | CASSLSGQGTNEQFF
many | TRBJ2-1 | TRBV20-1 | TRBD2 | TGCAGTGCTAGAGGTCGACTAGCTGTTACCAGCTCCTACAATGAGCAGTTCTTC | CSARGRLAVTSSYNEQFF
many | TRBJ1-2 | TRBV20-1 | - | TGCAGTGGGGGGGCTTACTATGGCTACACCTTC | CSGGAYYGYTF
- | TRBJ1-4 | TRBV6-5 | - | TGTGCCAGCAGTTACGCGACTTCCACGACGTGGGAAAAACTGTTTTTT | CASSYATSTTWEKLFF
- | TRBJ1-6 | TRBV6-1 | - | TGTGCCAGCACCTACGGGAGCTCCTATAATTCACCCCTCCACTTT | CASTYGSSYNSPLHF
few | TRBJ2-2 | TRBV24-1 | - | TGTGCCACCAGGGGGATGGACGGGGAGCTGTTTTTT | CATRGMDGELFF
many | TRBJ2-7 | TRBV12-3/TRBV12-4 | - | TGTGCCAGCAGTCAGAGCGGGTCCCTCTACGAGCAGTACTTC | CASSQSGSLYEQYF
- | TRBJ2-7 | TRBV28 | TRBD1 | TGTGCCAGCAGTTGGGCGGTGGCAGGGGGCTACGAGCAGTACTTC | CASSWAVAGGYEQYF
many | TRBJ2-7 | TRBV7-9 | - | TGTGCCAGCAGCCCCCGTAACAGATATTCGGAAGCCTACGAGCAGTACTTC | CASSPRNRYSEAYEQYF
many | TRBJ2-7 | TRBV5-1 | TRBD2 | TGCGCCAGCAGCTCGGGAGCGGGATCCTACGAGCAGTACTTC | CASSSGAGSYEQYF
- | TRBJ2-7 | TRBV4-1 | - | TGCGCCAGCAGCCAAGGGAAAGCGGGTGCCTCCTACGAGCAGTACTTC | CASSQGKAGASYEQYF
few | TRBJ1-6 | TRBV6-1 | - | TGTGCCAGCAGGGAGGGATCAAATAATTCACCCCTCCACTTT | CASREGSNNSPLHF
many | TRBJ1-3 | TRBV29-1 | - | TGCAGCGTTGATTCGCTCTCTGGAAACACCATATATTTT | CSVDSLSGNTIYF
many | TRBJ2-1 | TRBV7-2 | - | TGTGCCAGCAGCCAGGACCTAATCAATGAGCAGTTCTTC | CASSQDLINEQFF
many | TRBJ2-1 | TRBV6-4 | TRBD2 | TGTGCCAGCTGCGGACTAGCCCCATCGGGTGAGCAGTTCTTC | CASCGLAPSGEQFF
many | TRBJ1-5 | TRBV7-8 | - | TGTGCCAGCAGCACTAGTCATGGACCGCGCAATCAGCCCCAGCATTTT | CASSTSHGPRNQPQHF
many | TRBJ2-2 | TRBV20-1 | TRBD2 | TGCAGTGCTAGGAGGGGACTAGGAGGGACCGGGGAGCTGTTTTTT | CSARRGLGGTGELFF
many | TRBJ2-3 | TRBV9 | TRBD2 | TGTGCCAGCAGCGTTGGGTGGCTAGCGGGGGGCCCCCCCACAGATACGCAGTATTTT | CASSVGWLAGGPPTDTQYF